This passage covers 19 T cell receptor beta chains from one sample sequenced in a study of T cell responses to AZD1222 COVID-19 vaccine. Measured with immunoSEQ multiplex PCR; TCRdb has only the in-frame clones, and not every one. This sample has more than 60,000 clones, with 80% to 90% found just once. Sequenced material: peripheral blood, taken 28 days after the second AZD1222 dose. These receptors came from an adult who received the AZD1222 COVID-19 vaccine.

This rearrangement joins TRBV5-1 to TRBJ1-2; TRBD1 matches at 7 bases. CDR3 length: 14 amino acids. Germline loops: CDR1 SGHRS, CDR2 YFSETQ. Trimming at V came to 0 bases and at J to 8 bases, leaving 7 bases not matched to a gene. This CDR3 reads CASSLGQGNGGYTF. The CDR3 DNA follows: TGCGCCAGCAGCTTGGGACAGGGAAATGGCGGCTACACCTTC.

CDR3 protein: CASSWVSGQGWAAQYF. The DNA for the CDR3 is TGTGCCAGCAGTTGGGTCTCTGGACAGGGATGGGCAGCCCAGTACTTC. The chain has TRBV6-5 and TRBJ2-5; 8 nucleotides agree with TRBD1. With 4 bases clipped from V and 9 bases from J, the junction kept 16 bases outside the gene matches. CDR1 and CDR2 from the germline V gene are MNHEY and SVGAGI. This CDR3 contains 16 residues.

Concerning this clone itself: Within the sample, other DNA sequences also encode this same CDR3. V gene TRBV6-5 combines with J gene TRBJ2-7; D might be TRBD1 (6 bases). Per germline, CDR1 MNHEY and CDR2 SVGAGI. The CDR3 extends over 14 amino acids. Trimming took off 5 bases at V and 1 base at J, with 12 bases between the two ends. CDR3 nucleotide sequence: TGTGCCAGCAGTCCCCGGACAGATTCCTACGAGCAGTACTTC. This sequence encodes CASSPRTDSYEQYF.

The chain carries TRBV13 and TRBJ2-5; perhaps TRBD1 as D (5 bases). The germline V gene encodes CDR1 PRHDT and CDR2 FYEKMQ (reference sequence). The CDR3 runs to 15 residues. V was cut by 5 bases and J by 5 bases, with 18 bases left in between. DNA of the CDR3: TGTGCCAGCAGCCTGAGACAGCCCGCTAGGGAGACCCAGTACTTC. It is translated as CASSLRQPARETQYF.

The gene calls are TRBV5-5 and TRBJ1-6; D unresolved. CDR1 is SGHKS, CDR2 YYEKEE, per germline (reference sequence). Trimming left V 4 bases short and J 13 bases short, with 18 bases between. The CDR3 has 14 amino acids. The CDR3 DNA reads TGTGCCAGCAGCCAATATGGGGAGCCCTGGCCCCTCCACTTT. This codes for CASSQYGEPWPLHF.

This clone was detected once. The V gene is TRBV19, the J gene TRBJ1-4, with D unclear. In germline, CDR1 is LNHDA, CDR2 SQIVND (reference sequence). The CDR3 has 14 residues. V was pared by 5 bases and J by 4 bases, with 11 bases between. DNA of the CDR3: TGTGCCAGTAGTGATCCGGCGGTTAATGAAAAACTGTTTTTT. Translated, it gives CASSDPAVNEKLFF.

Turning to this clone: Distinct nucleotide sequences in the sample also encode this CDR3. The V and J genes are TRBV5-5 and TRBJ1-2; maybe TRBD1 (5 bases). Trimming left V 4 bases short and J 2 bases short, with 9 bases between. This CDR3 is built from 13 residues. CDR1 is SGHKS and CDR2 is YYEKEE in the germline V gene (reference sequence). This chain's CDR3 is CASSLRDNYGYTF. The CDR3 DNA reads TGTGCCAGCAGCCTTCGGGACAACTATGGCTACACCTTC. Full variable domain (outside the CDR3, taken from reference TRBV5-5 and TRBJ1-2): DAGVTQSPTHLIKTRGQQVTLRCSPISGHKSVSWYQQVLGQGPQFIFQYYEKEERGRGNFPDRFSARQFPNYSSELNVNALLLGDSALYLCASSLRDNYGYTFGSGTRLTVV.

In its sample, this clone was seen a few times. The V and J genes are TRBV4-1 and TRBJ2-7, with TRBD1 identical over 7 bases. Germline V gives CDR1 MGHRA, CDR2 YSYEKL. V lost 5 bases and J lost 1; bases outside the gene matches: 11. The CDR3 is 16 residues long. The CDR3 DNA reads TGCGCCAGCAGCTCGTACACCGGGACAGATTCCTACGAGCAGTACTTC. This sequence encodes CASSSYTGTDSYEQYF.

Written as DNA, the CDR3 is TGTGCCAGCAGCGCCTCGACAGGGAACACCGGGGAGCTGTTTTTT. Encoded protein: CASSASTGNTGELFF. This chain uses TRBV7-9 with TRBJ2-2, with a tentative D call TRBD1 (6 bases). Trimming removed 5 bases from V and 1 base from J, with 11 bases in between. This CDR3 comprises 15 residues. CDR1 is SEHNR, CDR2 FQNEAQ, per germline (reference sequence).

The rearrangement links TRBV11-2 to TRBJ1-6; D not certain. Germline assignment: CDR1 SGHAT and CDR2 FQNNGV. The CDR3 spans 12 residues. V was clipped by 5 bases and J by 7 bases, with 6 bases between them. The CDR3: CASSAVNSPLHF. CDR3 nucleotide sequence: TGTGCCAGCAGCGCCGTAAATTCACCCCTCCACTTT.

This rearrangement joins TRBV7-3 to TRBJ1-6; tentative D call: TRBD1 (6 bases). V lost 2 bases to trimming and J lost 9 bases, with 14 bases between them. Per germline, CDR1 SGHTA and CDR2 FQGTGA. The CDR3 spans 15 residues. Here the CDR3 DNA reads TGTGCCAGCAGCTTAGGGGCAGGGGTCGTTTCACCCCTCCACTTT. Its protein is CASSLGAGVVSPLHF.

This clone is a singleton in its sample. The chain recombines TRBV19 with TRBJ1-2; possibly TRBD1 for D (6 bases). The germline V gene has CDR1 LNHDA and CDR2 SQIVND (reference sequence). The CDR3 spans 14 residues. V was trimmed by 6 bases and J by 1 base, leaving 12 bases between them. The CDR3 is CASSPGTSNYGYTF. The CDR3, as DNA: TGTGCCAGTAGCCCGGGGACAAGTAACTATGGCTACACCTTC. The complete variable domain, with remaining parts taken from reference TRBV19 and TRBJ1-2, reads DGGITQSPKYLFRKEGQNVTLSCEQNLNHDAMYWYRQDPGQGLRLIYYSQIVNDFQKGDIAEGYSVSREKKESFPLTVTSAQKNPTAFYLCASSPGTSNYGYTFGSGTRLTVV.

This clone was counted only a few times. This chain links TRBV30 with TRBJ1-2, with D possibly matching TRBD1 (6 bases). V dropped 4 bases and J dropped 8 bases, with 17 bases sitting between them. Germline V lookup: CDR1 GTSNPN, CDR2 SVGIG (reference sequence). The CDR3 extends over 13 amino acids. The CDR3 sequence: CAWNPAGARGYTF. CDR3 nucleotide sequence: TGTGCCTGGAATCCGGCAGGGGCTAGGGGCTACACCTTC.

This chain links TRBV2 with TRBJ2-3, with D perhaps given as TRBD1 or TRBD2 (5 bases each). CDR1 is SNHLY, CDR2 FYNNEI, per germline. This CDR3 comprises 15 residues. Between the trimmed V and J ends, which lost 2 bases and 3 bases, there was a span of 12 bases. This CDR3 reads CASSEMGPITDTQYF. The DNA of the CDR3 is TGTGCCAGCAGTGAAATGGGACCGATAACAGATACGCAGTATTTT.

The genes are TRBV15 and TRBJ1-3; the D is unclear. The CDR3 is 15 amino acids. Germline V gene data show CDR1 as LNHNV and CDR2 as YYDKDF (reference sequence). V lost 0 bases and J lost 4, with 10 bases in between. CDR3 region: CATSRDLGTGNTIYF. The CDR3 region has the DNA TGTGCCACCAGCAGAGATTTGGGAACCGGAAACACCATATATTTT. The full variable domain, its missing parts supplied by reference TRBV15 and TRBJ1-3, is DAMVIQNPRYQVTQFGKPVTLSCSQTLNHNVMYWYQQKSSQAPKLLFHYYDKDFNNEADTPDNFQSRRPNTSFCFLDIRSPGLGDTAMYLCATSRDLGTGNTIYFGEGSWLTVV.

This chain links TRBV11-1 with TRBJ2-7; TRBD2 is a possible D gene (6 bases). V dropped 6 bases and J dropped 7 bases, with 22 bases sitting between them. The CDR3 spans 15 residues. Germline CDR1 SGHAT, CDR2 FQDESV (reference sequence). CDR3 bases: TGTGCCAGCAGTCCCGGGGTGCTGGGGACTCGGGAGCAGTACTTC. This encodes CASSPGVLGTREQYF.

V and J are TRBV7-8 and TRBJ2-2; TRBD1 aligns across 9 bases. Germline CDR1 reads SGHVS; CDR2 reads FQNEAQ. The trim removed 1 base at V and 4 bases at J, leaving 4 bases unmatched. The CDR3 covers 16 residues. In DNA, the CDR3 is TGTGCCAGCAGCTTAGGGGACAGGGAACTCACCGGGGAGCTGTTTTTT. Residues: CASSLGDRELTGELFF.

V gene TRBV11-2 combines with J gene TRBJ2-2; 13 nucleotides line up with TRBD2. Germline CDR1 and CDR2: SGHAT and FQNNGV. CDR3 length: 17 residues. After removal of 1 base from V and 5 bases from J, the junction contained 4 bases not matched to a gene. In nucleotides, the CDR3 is TGTGCCAGCAGCTTAGGACTAGCGGGGGGATGGACCGGGGAGCTGTTTTTT. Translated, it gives CASSLGLAGGWTGELFF.

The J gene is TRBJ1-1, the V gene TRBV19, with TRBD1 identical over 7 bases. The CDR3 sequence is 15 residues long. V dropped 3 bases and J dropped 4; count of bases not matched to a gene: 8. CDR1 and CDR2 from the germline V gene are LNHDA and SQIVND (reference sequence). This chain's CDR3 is CASSIQAGGATEAFF. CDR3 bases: TGTGCCAGTAGTATCCAGGCAGGGGGGGCCACTGAAGCTTTCTTT.